This T cell receptor (beta chain) was sequenced in a study of response to subunit inactivated influenza vaccine. This clonotype was counted a few times. What it recognizes is unknown. The CDR3 spans 15 residues. V shed 0 bases and J 3 bases; nucleotides not matched to a gene: 7. Germline CDR1 is DFQATT and CDR2 is SNEGSKA (reference sequence). Using its own MiXCR run on the RT-PCR reads, TCRdb lists one record per CDR3 protein. The table lists about 500,000 distinct CDR3 sequences, approximately 15% of them singletons, with less than 4% in the top ten. Findings and limits, study-wide: There was a suggestion from the authors that each seasonal influenza vaccination recruits few new T cells.

The chain links TRBV20-1 to TRBJ2-7; 8 bases are shared with TRBD2. The sample consisted of CD4+ T cells sorted from PBMCs, taken 23 to 25 months after vaccination. The TCR was taken from a man aged 50 to 69 who received an inactivated influenza vaccine. The CDR3 is CSAREGLAGFYEQYF. The CDR3 region has the DNA TGCAGTGCTAGAGAGGGGCTAGCGGGTTTCTACGAGCAGTACTTC.